This T cell receptor beta chain was sequenced for a study of cytomegalovirus exposure and HLA in healthy donors. Overall study results and limits: As a later analysis revealed, the rate of TCR association differed by HLA locus, with DRB1 most and HLA-C fewest.

Worth noting for this clone: Its antigen is not identified.

Losses at the gene ends were 7 bases for V and 2 bases for J; bases not matched to a gene: 10. Germline loops: CDR1 MNHEY, CDR2 SVGAGI. The CDR3 covers 15 residues. Amplification used 60 Vbeta primers and 13 Jbeta primers. Profiling relied on immunoSEQ multiplex PCR, and the TCRdb table lists in-frame clones only, not all of them. The table has roughly 100,000 clones, 83% seen once. The sequence came from a man in his late teens or twenties in good health and CMV-seronegative. The chain joins TRBV6-5 to TRBJ2-7, with 8 bases aligning to TRBD1. The sequenced sample was PBMCs. The CDR3: CASTLDRAAPYEQYF. The CDR3 nucleotides are TGTGCCAGCACCCTGGACAGGGCGGCCCCCTACGAGCAGTACTTC.